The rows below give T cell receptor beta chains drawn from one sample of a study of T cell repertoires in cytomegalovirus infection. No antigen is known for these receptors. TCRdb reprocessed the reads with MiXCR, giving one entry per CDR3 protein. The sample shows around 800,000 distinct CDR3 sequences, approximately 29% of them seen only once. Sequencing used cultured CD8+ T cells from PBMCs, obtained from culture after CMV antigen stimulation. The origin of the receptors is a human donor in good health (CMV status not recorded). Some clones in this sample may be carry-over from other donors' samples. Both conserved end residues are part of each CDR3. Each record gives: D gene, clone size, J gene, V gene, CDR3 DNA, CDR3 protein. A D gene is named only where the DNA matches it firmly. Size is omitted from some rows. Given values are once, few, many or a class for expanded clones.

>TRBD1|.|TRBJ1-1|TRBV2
TGTGCCACCCACAGGGGGTGGAACACTGAAGCTTTCTTT
CATHRGWNTEAFF
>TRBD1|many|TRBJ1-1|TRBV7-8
TGTGCCAGCAGCGTCAACAGGGGGCATACTGAAGCTTTCTTT
CASSVNRGHTEAFF
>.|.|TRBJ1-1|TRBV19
TGTGCCAGTAGTATTGGTGGGGGCGAAACTGAAGCTTTCTTT
CASSIGGGETEAFF
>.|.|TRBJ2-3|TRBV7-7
TGTGCTAGCAGCTTAGCCCTCCGGACGGGTTTATGTACAGATACGCAGTATTTT
CASSLALRTGLCTDTQYF
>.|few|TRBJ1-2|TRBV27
TGTGCCAGCAGTTTAGGAAGGGGGTCGGACGGCTACACCTTC
CASSLGRGSDGYTF
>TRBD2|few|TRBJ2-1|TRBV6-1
TGTGCCAGCAGCCGGAGCGGGAGCAATGAGCAGTTCTTC
CASSRSGSNEQFF
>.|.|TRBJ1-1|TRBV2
TGTGCCAGCAGGACGGGCGGAGGGGGCACTGAAGCTTTCTTT
CASRTGGGGTEAFF
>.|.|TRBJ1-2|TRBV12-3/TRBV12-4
TGTGCCGGCAGTTTTGGGCTCTATGGCTACACCTTC
CAGSFGLYGYTF
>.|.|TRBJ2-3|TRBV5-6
TGTGCCAGCAGCTTGGCCTATCGCACAGATACGCAGTATTTT
CASSLAYRTDTQYF
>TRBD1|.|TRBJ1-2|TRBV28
TGTGCCAGCAGTTTTCGGGACAGGGGGCAGGAAGGCTACACCTTC
CASSFRDRGQEGYTF
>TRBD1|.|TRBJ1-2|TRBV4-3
TGCGCCAGCAGCCCCCAATGGGGGACAGCTAACTATGGCTACACCTTC
CASSPQWGTANYGYTF
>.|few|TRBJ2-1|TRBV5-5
TGTGCCAGCAGCCATTACTTAGGGCGCGGGGTTAACAATGAGCAGTTCTTC
CASSHYLGRGVNNEQFF
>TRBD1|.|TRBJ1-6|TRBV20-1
TGCAGTGCTAGAAAAACAGGGGACAACAATAATTCACCCCTCCACTTT
CSARKTGDNNNSPLHF
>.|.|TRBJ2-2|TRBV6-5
TGTGCCAGCATTCTTACTCAGGGCACCGGGGAGCTGTTTTTT
CASILTQGTGELFF
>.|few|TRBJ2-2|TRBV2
TGTGCCAGCAGTGAAAGGCAGGCTGGAGTGAACACCGGGGAGCTGTTTTTT
CASSERQAGVNTGELFF
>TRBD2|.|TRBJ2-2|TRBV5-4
TGTGCCAGCAGCTTGGCCCAGCGGGGGCACACCGGGGAGCTGTTTTTT
CASSLAQRGHTGELFF
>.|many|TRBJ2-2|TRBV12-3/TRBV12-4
TGTGCCAGCAGTTTTATTAGCAACACCGGGGAGCTGTTTTTT
CASSFISNTGELFF
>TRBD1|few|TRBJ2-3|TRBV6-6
TGTGCCAGCAGTTACTCGGACAGGGTCCCAGATACGCAGTATTTT
CASSYSDRVPDTQYF
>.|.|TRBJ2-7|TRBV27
TGTGCCAGCAGTTTCTCCCCCTCCTACGAGCAGTACTTC
CASSFSPSYEQYF
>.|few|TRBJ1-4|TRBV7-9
TGTGCCAGCAGCCCTCTAGACAGCCATGAAAAACTGTTTTTT
CASSPLDSHEKLFF
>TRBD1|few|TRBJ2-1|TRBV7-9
TGTGCCAGCAGTTCAAGACAGGGGGCCCGGAATGAGCAGTTCTTC
CASSSRQGARNEQFF
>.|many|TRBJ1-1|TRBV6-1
TGTGCCAGCAGTGAAAAAAGCCGCGTGGGCATGAACACTGAAGCTTTCTTT
CASSEKSRVGMNTEAFF
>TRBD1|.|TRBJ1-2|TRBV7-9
TGTGCCAGCAGTCTACCGGGACAGGGGGCGAACTATGGCTACACCTTC
CASSLPGQGANYGYTF
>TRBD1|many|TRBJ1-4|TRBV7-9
TGTGCCAGCTCCCGGACAGGGAGTAATGAAAAACTGTTTTTT
CASSRTGSNEKLFF
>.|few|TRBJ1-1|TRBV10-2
TGCGCCAGCGTACTCCGGGGAGAAGGAGCTTTCTTT
CASVLRGEGAFF
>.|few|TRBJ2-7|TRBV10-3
TGTGCCATCAGTCCGACGGAGAGCTCCTACGAGCAGTACTTC
CAISPTESSYEQYF